Following are 2 T cell receptor beta chains from one sample sequenced in a study of blood T cells in healthy people across ages. Next came a second PCR, run for about 7 to 11 cycles, which used a sample-barcoded 5' primer along with a J-beta primer mix. Each CDR3 protein is one row after TCRdb ran MiXCR on the 5' RACE reads. The sample lists hundreds of thousands of distinct CDR3 sequences, approximately 60% seen once, with about 26% in the top ten. Sequencing used blood. All receptors derive from a man aged 40-55 years in good health.

The table lists this clonotype with a few counts. The V gene is TRBV6-2 or TRBV6-3, the J gene TRBJ2-7; a possible D gene is TRBD1 (6 bases). This CDR3 region has 14 residues. The germline V gene encodes CDR1 MNHEY and CDR2 SVGEGT. V lost 10 bases and J 0 bases, leaving 16 bases between the germline ends. The CDR3 DNA reads TGTGCCACCGATACAGGGATCAGCTCCTACGAGCAGTACTTC. This encodes CATDTGISSYEQYF.

Remarks on this clonotype: Mismatch with germline at one junction end may stem from a read error. The V and J genes are TRBV6-1 and TRBJ1-5; D possibly corresponds to TRBD1 (5 bases). The length of the CDR3 is 13 residues. From germline, CDR1 is MNHNS and CDR2 SASEGT. The DNA of the CDR3 is TGTGCCGGCAGGACGGGGGGGAATCAGCCCCAGCATTTT. It is translated as CAGRTGGNQPQHF.